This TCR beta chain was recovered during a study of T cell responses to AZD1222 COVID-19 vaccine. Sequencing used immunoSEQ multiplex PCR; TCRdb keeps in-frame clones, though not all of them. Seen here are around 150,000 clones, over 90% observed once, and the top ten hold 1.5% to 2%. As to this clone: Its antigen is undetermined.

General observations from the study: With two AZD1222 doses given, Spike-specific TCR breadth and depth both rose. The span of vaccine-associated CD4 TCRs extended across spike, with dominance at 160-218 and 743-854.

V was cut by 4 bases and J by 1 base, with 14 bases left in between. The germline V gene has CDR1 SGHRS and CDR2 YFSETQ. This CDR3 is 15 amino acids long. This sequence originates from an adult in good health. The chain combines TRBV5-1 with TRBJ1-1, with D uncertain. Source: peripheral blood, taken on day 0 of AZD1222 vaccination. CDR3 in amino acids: CASSPRLTANTEAFF. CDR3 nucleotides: TGCGCCAGCAGCCCGCGCTTAACAGCGAACACTGAAGCTTTCTTT.